Listed below are T cell receptor beta chains from one sample, sequenced in a study of blood T cell repertoires in COVID-19. This table comes from immunoSEQ multiplex PCR, and its TCRdb copy is limited to in-frame clones, with some not included. The sample contains about 140,000 clones, 84% of which appear only once. The sequencing sample was made of PBMCs or T cells enriched from blood (not recorded which). The receptors here all came from a woman under 30 who had been exposed to COVID-19. Both conserved end residues are part of each CDR3. D genes are given only for firm matches.

D	V	J	CDR3
-	TRBV4-3	TRBJ2-7	CASSQDTAYSSYEQYF
-	TRBV5-1	TRBJ1-2	CASTPGGYGYTF
TRBD2	TRBV6-4	TRBJ2-3	CASTGTSGDTDTQYF
TRBD1	TRBV27	TRBJ2-7	CASSDRGRWNEQYF
TRBD1	TRBV5-6	TRBJ2-3	CASSVPTGGDSDTQYF
-	TRBV25-1	TRBJ1-1	CASDSNMNTEAFF
-	TRBV27	TRBJ2-7	CASSLYPGDYEQYF
-	TRBV10-3	TRBJ2-7	CAIRPGKTHEQYF
TRBD1	TRBV5-6	TRBJ1-1	CASRLQGIEAFF
-	TRBV27	TRBJ1-2	CASSALNREKGYTF
-	TRBV7-2	TRBJ1-6	CASSFELGGTPLHF
TRBD1	TRBV13	TRBJ2-1	CASSHNKQGAAYNEQFF
-	TRBV28	TRBJ1-6	CASSLVRGNSPLHF
TRBD2	TRBV4-2	TRBJ2-3	CASSQVGTSGRAQDTQYF
-	TRBV19	TRBJ1-1	CASINARGTEAFF
-	TRBV5-1	TRBJ1-5	CASSQDSTSKPQHF
-	TRBV29-1	TRBJ1-2	CSVVSYGYTF
-	TRBV3-1/TRBV3-2	TRBJ1-2	CASSQVRTNGYTF
-	TRBV25-1	TRBJ1-2	CASSDIGGAAGYTF
-	TRBV19	TRBJ1-1	CASNIWGVPPSTEAFF
TRBD1	TRBV6-2/TRBV6-3	TRBJ2-7	CASSNTGTGASEQYF
TRBD1	TRBV7-3	TRBJ1-5	CASSLWTGEDQPQHF
-	TRBV5-5	TRBJ1-5	CASSLEAVVWGGGNQPQHF
-	TRBV5-4	TRBJ1-4	CASSLIGQSNEKLFF
-	TRBV7-9	TRBJ1-1	CASSQFSNTEAFF
-	TRBV7-2	TRBJ2-5	CASSSQGWETQYF
-	TRBV28	TRBJ1-5	CASSKTGTTNQPQHF
-	TRBV15	TRBJ2-7	CATSRDLSSSVQYF
TRBD1	TRBV10-3	TRBJ1-6	CAISVEQGGNSPLHF
-	TRBV7-2	TRBJ2-3	CASSPRIVTDTQYF
-	TRBV4-2	TRBJ2-3	CASSSGAKDTQYF
-	TRBV5-5	TRBJ2-7	CASSQTMGAGEQYF
-	TRBV5-4	TRBJ1-2	CASSSPSPATEFYGYTF
TRBD1	TRBV2	TRBJ2-1	CASRGPTGWIHNEQFF
-	TRBV15	TRBJ1-6	CATSRVDSIGGESPLHF
-	TRBV10-3	TRBJ1-2	CAISDQNREDYGYTF
-	TRBV9	TRBJ2-5	CASSAGYQETQYF
TRBD2	TRBV11-2	TRBJ2-7	CASSSFGGAGTSYYEQYF
-	TRBV12-3/TRBV12-4	TRBJ1-1	CASSLYNTEAFF
TRBD1	TRBV6-5	TRBJ1-2	CASSSGTGRRGYTF
TRBD1	TRBV5-1	TRBJ1-2	CASSRGQEDGYTF
-	TRBV30	TRBJ1-4	CAWSGRGPNEKLFF
TRBD1	TRBV30	TRBJ2-3	CAWSVVTGADTQYF
TRBD1	TRBV4-1	TRBJ1-2	CASSLTGTGGKGGGYTF
TRBD1	TRBV7-8	TRBJ1-1	CASSSAGTGTEAFF
-	TRBV25-1	TRBJ2-7	CASSGGSLNEQYF
TRBD2	TRBV24-1	TRBJ2-5	CATSDGGLAGGETQYF
TRBD1	TRBV6-5	TRBJ1-2	CASRKPGGRYGYTF
TRBD1	TRBV15	TRBJ1-5	CATSRTGTGDSNQPQHF
-	TRBV7-2	TRBJ1-1	CASSLVSGDTEAFF
-	TRBV5-8	TRBJ1-6	CASSLTGYNSPLHF